The rows below give T cell receptor beta chains drawn from one sample of a study of blood T cell repertoires in COVID-19. This table comes from immunoSEQ multiplex PCR, and its TCRdb copy is limited to in-frame clones, with some not included. The sample lists around 300,000 clones, about nine tenths occurring once. Sequences were obtained from peripheral blood. The receptors were gathered from a woman in her thirties with COVID-19, enrolled during active disease. Both conserved end residues are part of each CDR3. The D gene is left open where the match is weak. Expanded clones are given a class, and other clones once, few, many or no size at all.

v_call	j_call	clone_size	d_call	cdr3_aa	cdr3_nt
TRBV5-4	TRBJ2-7	many	TRBD2	CASRPRLAGDSEQYF	TGTGCCAGCAGGCCTAGACTAGCGGGAGATTCGGAGCAGTACTTC
TRBV14	TRBJ2-3	.	.	CASSQVSGSSTDTQYF	TGTGCCAGCAGCCAAGTTAGTGGGAGTAGCACAGATACGCAGTATTTT
TRBV5-1	TRBJ2-2	.	.	CASSLYNTGELFF	TGCGCCAGCAGCTTGTATAACACCGGGGAGCTGTTTTTT
TRBV5-1	TRBJ2-1	once	.	CASSLEGGFNEQFF	TGCGCCAGCAGCTTGGAGGGAGGCTTCAATGAGCAGTTCTTC
TRBV5-6	TRBJ2-7	.	TRBD1	CASSSLDRFSEQYF	TGTGCCAGCAGCTCCCTGGACAGGTTTTCCGAGCAGTACTTC
TRBV6-5	TRBJ2-1	.	TRBD1	CASRGQGGYNEQFF	TGTGCCAGCAGGGGACAGGGGGGATACAATGAGCAGTTCTTC
TRBV4-1	TRBJ2-1	.	TRBD2	CASSQLAGDLYNEQFF	TGCGCCAGCAGCCAGCTAGCGGGAGATTTATACAATGAGCAGTTCTTC
TRBV7-2	TRBJ2-1	.	.	CASSLWTNSYNEQFF	TGTGCCAGCAGCTTATGGACTAACTCCTACAATGAGCAGTTCTTC
TRBV10-3	TRBJ2-1	.	TRBD2	CATEGTSGSVSYNEQFF	TGTGCCACAGAAGGGACTAGCGGGAGTGTCTCCTACAATGAGCAGTTCTTC
TRBV30	TRBJ1-2	.	TRBD1	CAWSRDRGGLGYTF	TGTGCCTGGAGCAGGGACAGGGGAGGTCTTGGCTACACCTTC
TRBV4-1	TRBJ1-6	.	TRBD1	CASSQAGTGDSPLHF	TGCGCCAGCAGCCAGGCCGGGACAGGCGACTCACCCCTCCACTTT
TRBV12-3/TRBV12-4	TRBJ1-1	.	.	CASSFGRDTEAFF	TGTGCCAGCAGTTTTGGGCGGGACACTGAAGCTTTCTTT
TRBV7-6	TRBJ2-7	.	TRBD2	CASSLKGGSSYEQYF	TGTGCCAGCAGCTTAAAGGGCGGGAGCTCCTACGAGCAGTACTTC
TRBV7-9	TRBJ2-1	.	.	CASSLPKGIQVEQFF	TGTGCCAGCAGCTTACCCAAGGGGATCCAGGTTGAGCAGTTCTTC
TRBV3-1/TRBV3-2	TRBJ1-1	.	.	CASSQGEGRAFF	TGTGCCAGCAGCCAAGGGGAGGGGCGAGCTTTCTTT
TRBV4-3	TRBJ2-6	.	.	CASSRGQLPFGQGVLTF	TGCGCCAGCAGCCGAGGACAGCTCCCGTTTGGGCAGGGCGTCCTGACTTTC
TRBV19	TRBJ1-1	.	TRBD1	CASSYRGNTEAFF	TGTGCCAGTAGTTACAGGGGGAACACTGAAGCTTTCTTT
TRBV5-1	TRBJ2-7	.	TRBD1	CASSSGQVPYEQYF	TGCGCCAGCAGCTCGGGACAGGTTCCCTACGAGCAGTACTTC
TRBV6-4	TRBJ1-4	.	.	CASSPGGANEKLFF	TGTGCCAGCAGCCCCGGGGGGGCAAATGAAAAACTGTTTTTT
TRBV19	TRBJ2-1	.	TRBD2	CASSILAESSYNEQFF	TGTGCCAGTAGTATCCTAGCGGAGAGCTCCTACAATGAGCAGTTCTTC
TRBV18	TRBJ1-1	.	TRBD1	CASSPGQGASEAFF	TGTGCCAGCTCACCGGGACAGGGGGCATCTGAAGCTTTCTTT
TRBV4-1	TRBJ1-2	.	.	CASSPGRDRSYGYTF	TGCGCCAGCAGCCCTGGGAGGGATAGGAGCTATGGCTACACCTTC
TRBV24-1	TRBJ1-5	.	TRBD1	CATSGGTGSDYSNQPQHF	TGTGCCACCAGTGGGGGGACAGGGTCGGATTATAGCAATCAGCCCCAGCATTTT
TRBV24-1	TRBJ2-5	.	.	CATRGLTETQYF	TGTGCCACCAGGGGCTTGACGGAGACCCAGTACTTC
TRBV20-1	TRBJ2-5	.	TRBD2	CSASPWTSGGDQETQYF	TGCAGTGCCAGTCCGTGGACTAGCGGAGGGGACCAAGAGACCCAGTACTTC
TRBV5-1	TRBJ2-5	.	.	CASSLGLLRGRETQYF	TGCGCCAGCAGCTTGGGACTCCTCAGGGGTAGGGAGACCCAGTACTTC
TRBV5-1	TRBJ2-1	.	.	CASSLQRTYNEQFF	TGCGCCAGCAGCTTGCAGAGGACCTACAATGAGCAGTTCTTC
TRBV7-2	TRBJ1-6	.	.	CASSWLGVDSYNSPLHF	TGTGCCAGCAGCTGGCTAGGGGTGGATTCCTATAATTCACCCCTCCACTTT
TRBV13	TRBJ2-7	.	TRBD2	CASSLGTLAALSYEQYF	TGTGCCAGCAGCTTAGGAACCCTAGCGGCTCTCTCCTACGAGCAGTACTTC
TRBV7-9	TRBJ1-5	.	.	CASTLGPNQPQHF	TGTGCCAGCACCTTGGGGCCGAATCAGCCCCAGCATTTT
TRBV28	TRBJ1-2	.	.	CASSLPPFGGNYGYTF	TGTGCCAGCAGTCTCCCGCCCTTTGGAGGGAACTATGGCTACACCTTC
TRBV19	TRBJ1-2	.	TRBD1	CATRDRRLSNYGYTF	TGTGCCACCCGGGACAGGAGACTATCTAACTATGGCTACACCTTC
TRBV6-1	TRBJ2-5	.	TRBD2	CASSVLNSGRARETQYF	TGTGCCAGCAGTGTACTTAATAGCGGGAGGGCCAGGGAGACCCAGTACTTC
TRBV2	TRBJ2-1	.	.	CASSGTASSYNEQFF	TGTGCCAGCAGTGGGACAGCCAGCTCCTACAATGAGCAGTTCTTC
TRBV19	TRBJ2-2	.	.	CASSIGADTGELFF	TGTGCCAGTAGTATAGGCGCCGACACCGGGGAGCTGTTTTTT
TRBV7-6	TRBJ2-1	.	.	CASSLGVGGWDEQFF	TGTGCCAGCAGCTTAGGAGTCGGCGGGTGGGATGAGCAGTTCTTC
TRBV7-6	TRBJ2-7	.	.	CASSLAASGNYEQYF	TGTGCCAGCAGCTTAGCGGCGAGCGGTAACTACGAGCAGTACTTC
TRBV7-9	TRBJ2-5	.	.	CASSLQGTETQYF	TGTGCCAGCAGCTTACAGGGGACGGAGACCCAGTACTTC
TRBV28	TRBJ1-2	.	.	CASSLDINYGYTF	TGTGCCAGCAGTTTGGACATCAACTATGGCTACACCTTC
TRBV7-6	TRBJ2-5	.	TRBD2	CASSLYSGTSGRETQYF	TGTGCCAGCAGCCTTTATTCCGGGACTAGCGGGAGGGAGACCCAGTACTTC
TRBV5-4	TRBJ2-4	.	TRBD2	CASSLEPSGTRLQYF	TGTGCCAGCAGCTTGGAGCCTAGCGGGACTCGACTTCAGTACTTC
TRBV2	TRBJ2-7	.	.	CASKGTGNVYEQYF	TGTGCCAGCAAGGGAACAGGGAACGTATACGAGCAGTACTTC
TRBV5-1	TRBJ2-2	.	TRBD2	CASSPFVAGGWNTGELFF	TGCGCCAGCAGCCCGTTCGTAGCGGGAGGCTGGAACACCGGGGAGCTGTTTTTT
TRBV5-6	TRBJ1-4	.	TRBD1	CASSLFDRGNEKLFF	TGTGCCAGCAGCTTGTTCGACAGGGGTAATGAAAAACTGTTTTTT
TRBV6-5	TRBJ1-6	.	.	CASTITGYNSPLHF	TGTGCCAGCACTATAACAGGGTATAATTCACCCCTCCACTTT
TRBV25-1	TRBJ1-2	.	.	CASSELWDTGGHGYTF	TGTGCCAGCAGTGAATTATGGGACACGGGAGGTCATGGCTACACCTTC
TRBV19	TRBJ1-5	.	.	CASTRLGGGNQPQHF	TGTGCCAGTACCCGGTTGGGGGGAGGCAATCAGCCCCAGCATTTT
TRBV6-5	TRBJ1-1	.	.	CASRLTGAVEAFF	TGTGCCAGCAGATTGACAGGAGCGGTTGAAGCTTTCTTT
TRBV4-2	TRBJ1-3	.	.	CASSQETGTGNTIYF	TGTGCCAGCAGCCAAGAAACAGGGACTGGAAACACCATATATTTT
TRBV19	TRBJ2-7	.	TRBD1	CASSDTGTGLYEQYF	TGTGCCAGTAGCGACACCGGGACAGGGCTGTACGAGCAGTACTTC
TRBV5-1	TRBJ1-5	.	TRBD1	CASSSGTGGSQPQHF	TGCGCCAGCAGTTCCGGGACAGGGGGCAGTCAGCCCCAGCATTTT
TRBV27	TRBJ2-1	once	TRBD1	CASIGQGLSEQFF	TGTGCCAGCATCGGACAGGGGTTGAGTGAGCAGTTCTTC